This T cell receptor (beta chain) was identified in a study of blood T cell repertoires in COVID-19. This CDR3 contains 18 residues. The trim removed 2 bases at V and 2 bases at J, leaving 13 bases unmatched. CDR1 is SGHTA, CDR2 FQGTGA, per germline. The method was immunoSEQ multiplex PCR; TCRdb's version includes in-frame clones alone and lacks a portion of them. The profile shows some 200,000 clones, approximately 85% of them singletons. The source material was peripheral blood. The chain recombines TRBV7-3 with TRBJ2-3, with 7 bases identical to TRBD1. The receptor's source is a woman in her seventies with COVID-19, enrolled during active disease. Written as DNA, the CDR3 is TGTGCCAGCAGCTTATTTGGCTTAGGGGGCGGCAACACAGATACGCAGTATTTT. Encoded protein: CASSLFGLGGGNTDTQYF.